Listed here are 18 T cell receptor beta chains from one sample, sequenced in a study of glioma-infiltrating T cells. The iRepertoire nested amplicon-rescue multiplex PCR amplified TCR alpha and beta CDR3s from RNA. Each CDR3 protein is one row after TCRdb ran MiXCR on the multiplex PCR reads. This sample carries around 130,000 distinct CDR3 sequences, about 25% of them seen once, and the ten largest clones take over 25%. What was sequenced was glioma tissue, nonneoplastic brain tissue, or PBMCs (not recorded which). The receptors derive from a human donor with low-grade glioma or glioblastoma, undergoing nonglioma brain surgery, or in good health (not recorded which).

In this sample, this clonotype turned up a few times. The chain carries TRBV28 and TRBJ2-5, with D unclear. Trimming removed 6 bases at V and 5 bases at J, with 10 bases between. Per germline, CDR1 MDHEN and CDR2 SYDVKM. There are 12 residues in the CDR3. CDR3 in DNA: TGTGCCAGCAGCTCCAATTGGGAGACCCAGTACTTC. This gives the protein CASSSNWETQYF. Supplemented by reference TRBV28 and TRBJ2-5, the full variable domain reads DVKVTQSSRYLVKRTGEKVFLECVQDMDHENMFWYRQDPGLGLRLIYFSYDVKMKEKGDIPEGYSVSREKKERFSLILESASTNQTSMYLCASSSNWETQYFGPGTRLLVL.

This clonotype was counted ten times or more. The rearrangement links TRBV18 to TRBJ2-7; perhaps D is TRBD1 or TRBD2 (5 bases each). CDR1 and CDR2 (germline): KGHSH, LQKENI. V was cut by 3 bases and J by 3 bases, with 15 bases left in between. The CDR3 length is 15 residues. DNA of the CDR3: TGTGCCAGCTCACCCGTTGACAGAGACTACTACGAGCAGTACGTC. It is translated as CASSPVDRDYYEQYV.

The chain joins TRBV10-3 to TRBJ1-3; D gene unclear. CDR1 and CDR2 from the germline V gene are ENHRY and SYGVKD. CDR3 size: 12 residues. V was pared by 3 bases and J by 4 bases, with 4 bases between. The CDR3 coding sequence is TGTGCCATCAGTGACCGAGGAAACACCATATATTTT. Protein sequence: CAISDRGNTIYF.

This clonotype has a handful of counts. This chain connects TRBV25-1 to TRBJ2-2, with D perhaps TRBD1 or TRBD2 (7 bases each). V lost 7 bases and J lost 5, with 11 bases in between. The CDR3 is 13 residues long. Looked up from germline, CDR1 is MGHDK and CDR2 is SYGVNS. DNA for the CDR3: TGTGCCAGCACCAGGGGGGGGACCGGGGAGCTGTTTTTT. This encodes CASTRGGTGELFF.

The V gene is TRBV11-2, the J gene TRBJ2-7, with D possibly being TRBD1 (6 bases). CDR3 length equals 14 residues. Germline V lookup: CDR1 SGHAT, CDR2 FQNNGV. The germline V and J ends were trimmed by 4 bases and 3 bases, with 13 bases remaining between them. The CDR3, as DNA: TGTGCCAGCAGCTACCCGGGACAACACTACGAGCAGTACGTC. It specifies CASSYPGQHYEQYV.

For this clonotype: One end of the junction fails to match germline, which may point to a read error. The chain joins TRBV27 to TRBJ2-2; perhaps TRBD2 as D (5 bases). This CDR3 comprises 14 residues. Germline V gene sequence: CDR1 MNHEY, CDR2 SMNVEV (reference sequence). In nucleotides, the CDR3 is TGTGCCAGCAGTCGAGACTGTAACACCGGGGAGCCGTTTTTT. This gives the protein CASSRDCNTGEPFF.

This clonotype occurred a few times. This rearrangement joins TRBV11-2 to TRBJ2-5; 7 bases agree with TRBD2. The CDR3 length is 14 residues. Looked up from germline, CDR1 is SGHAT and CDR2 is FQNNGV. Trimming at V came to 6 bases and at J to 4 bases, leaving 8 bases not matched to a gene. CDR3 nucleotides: TGTGCCAGCAGTCCGGGACTACCCCCAGAGACCCAGTACTTC. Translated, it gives CASSPGLPPETQYF.

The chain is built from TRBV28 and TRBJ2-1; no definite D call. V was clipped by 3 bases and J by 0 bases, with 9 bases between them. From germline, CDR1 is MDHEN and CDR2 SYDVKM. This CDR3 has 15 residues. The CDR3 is CASSFKPPSYNEQFF. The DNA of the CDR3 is TGTGCCAGCAGTTTCAAGCCTCCCTCCTACAATGAGCAGTTCTTC.

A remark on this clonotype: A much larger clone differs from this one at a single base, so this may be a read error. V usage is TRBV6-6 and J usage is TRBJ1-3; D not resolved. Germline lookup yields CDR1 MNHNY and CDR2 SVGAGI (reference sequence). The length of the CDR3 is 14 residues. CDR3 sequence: CASSRLRISGTICF. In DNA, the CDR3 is TGTGCCAGCAGTCGACTACGCATCTCCGGCACCATATGTTTT.

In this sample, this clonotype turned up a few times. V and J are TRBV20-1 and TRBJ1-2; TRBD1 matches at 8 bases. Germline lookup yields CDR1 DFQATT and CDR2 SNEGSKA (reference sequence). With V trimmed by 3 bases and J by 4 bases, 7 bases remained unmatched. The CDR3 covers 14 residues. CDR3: CSASPDRELYGYTF. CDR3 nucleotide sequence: TGCAGTGCTAGTCCGGACAGGGAGCTCTATGGCTACACCTTC.

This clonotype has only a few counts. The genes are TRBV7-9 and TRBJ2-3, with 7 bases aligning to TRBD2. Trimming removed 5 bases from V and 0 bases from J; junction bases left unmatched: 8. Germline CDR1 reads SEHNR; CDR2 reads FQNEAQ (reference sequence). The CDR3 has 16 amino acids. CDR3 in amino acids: CASSPSGVGSTDTQYF. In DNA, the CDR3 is TGTGCCAGCAGCCCGAGCGGGGTAGGAAGCACAGATACGCAGTATTTT.

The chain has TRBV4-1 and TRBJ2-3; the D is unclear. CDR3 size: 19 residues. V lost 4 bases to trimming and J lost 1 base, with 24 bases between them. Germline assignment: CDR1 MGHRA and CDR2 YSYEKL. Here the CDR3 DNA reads TGCGCCAGCAGCCCCCGGTCCGGAGCTGCGGTTAGGGGCACAGATACGCAGTATTTT. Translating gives CASSPRSGAAVRGTDTQYF.

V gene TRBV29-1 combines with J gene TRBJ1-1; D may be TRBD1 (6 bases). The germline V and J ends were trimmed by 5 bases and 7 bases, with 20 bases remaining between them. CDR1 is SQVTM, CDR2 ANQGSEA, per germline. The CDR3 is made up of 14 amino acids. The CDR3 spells CSVLDKIFRGEAFF. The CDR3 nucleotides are TGCAGCGTTCTTGACAAGATTTTCAGGGGTGAAGCTTTCTTT. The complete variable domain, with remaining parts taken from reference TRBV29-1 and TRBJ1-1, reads SAVISQKPSRDICQRGTSLTIQCQVDSQVTMMFWYRQQPGQSLTLIATANQGSEATYESGFVIDKFPISRPNLTFSTLTVSNMSPEDSSIYLCSVLDKIFRGEAFFGQGTRLTVV.

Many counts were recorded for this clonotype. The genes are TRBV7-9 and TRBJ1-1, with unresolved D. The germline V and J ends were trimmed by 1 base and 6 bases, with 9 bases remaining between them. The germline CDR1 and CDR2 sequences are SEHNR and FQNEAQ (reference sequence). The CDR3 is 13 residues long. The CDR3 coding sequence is TGTGCCAGCAGCTTAGAAACGGCCCCTGAAGCTTTCTTT. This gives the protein CASSLETAPEAFF. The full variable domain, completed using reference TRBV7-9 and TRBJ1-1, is DTGVSQNPRHKITKRGQNVTFRCDPISEHNRLYWYRQTLGQGPEFLTYFQNEAQLEKSRLLSDRFSAERPKGSFSTLEIQRTEQGDSAMYLCASSLETAPEAFFGQGTRLTVV.

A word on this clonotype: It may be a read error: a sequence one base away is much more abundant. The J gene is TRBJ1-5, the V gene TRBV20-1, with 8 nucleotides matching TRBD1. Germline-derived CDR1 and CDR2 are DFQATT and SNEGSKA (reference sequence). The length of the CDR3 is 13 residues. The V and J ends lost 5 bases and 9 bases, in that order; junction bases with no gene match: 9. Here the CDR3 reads CSALDRVDLPQHF. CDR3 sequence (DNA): TGCAGTGCTCTGGACAGGGTGGATCTGCCCCAGCATTTT.

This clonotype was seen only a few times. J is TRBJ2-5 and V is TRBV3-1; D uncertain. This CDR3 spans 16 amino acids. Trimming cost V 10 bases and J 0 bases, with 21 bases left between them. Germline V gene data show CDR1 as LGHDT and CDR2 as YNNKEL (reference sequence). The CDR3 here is CATSASSSSYQETQYF. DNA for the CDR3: TGTGCCACCTCAGCATCTTCCTCATCGTACCAAGAGACCCAGTACTTC.

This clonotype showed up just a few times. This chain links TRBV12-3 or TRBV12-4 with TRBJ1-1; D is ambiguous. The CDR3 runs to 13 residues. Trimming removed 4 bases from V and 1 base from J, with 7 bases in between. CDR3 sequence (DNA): TGTGCCAGCAGTTGGGCCTCGAACACTGAAGCTTTCTTT. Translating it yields CASSWASNTEAFF.

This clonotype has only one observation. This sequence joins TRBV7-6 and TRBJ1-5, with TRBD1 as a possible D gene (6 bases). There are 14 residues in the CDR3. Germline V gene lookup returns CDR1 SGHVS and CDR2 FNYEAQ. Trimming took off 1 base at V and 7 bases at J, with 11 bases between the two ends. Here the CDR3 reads CASSLVGGRQPQHF. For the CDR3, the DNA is TGTGCCAGCAGCTTAGTGGGGGGCAGGCAGCCCCAGCATTTT. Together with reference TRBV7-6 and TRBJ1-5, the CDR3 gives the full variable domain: GAGVSQSPRYKVTKRGQDVALRCDPISGHVSLYWYRQALGQGPEFLTYFNYEAQQDKSGLPNDRFSAERPEGSISTLTIQRTEQRDSAMYRCASSLVGGRQPQHFGDGTRLSIL.